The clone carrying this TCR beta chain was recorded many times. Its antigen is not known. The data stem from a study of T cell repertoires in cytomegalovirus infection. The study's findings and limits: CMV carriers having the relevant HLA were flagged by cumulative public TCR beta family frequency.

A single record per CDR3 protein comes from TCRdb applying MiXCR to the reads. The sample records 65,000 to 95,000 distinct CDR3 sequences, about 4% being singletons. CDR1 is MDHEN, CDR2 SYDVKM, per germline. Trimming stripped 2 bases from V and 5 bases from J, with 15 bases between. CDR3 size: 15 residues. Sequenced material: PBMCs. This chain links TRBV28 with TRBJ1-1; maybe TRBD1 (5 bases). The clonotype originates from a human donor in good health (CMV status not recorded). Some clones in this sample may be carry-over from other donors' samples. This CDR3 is CASSLGVRARTEAFF. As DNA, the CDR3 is TGTGCCAGCAGTTTAGGAGTCAGGGCAAGAACTGAAGCTTTCTTT.